A selection of T cell receptor beta chains follows, all from one sample in a study of early T cells in non-severe SARS-CoV-2 infection. Using its own MiXCR run on the 5' RACE reads, TCRdb lists one record per CDR3 protein. The sample contains around 20,000 distinct CDR3 sequences, under 4.5% of which appear only once. The sequencing input was whole blood. The receptor source for this set is an adult who was a healthcare worker with PCR-confirmed SARS-CoV-2 infection or an uninfected control (not recorded which). CDR3s include the opening cysteine and the closing phenylalanine or tryptophan. D genes are given only for firm matches. The listing skips clone size in some rows; elsewhere it reads once, few, many or a size class.

J gene,clone size,D gene,V gene,CDR3 DNA,CDR3 protein
TRBJ2-6,few,TRBD1,TRBV10-3,TGTGCCATCAGTGAAGGGGACAGGGGATCTGGGGCCAACGTCCTGACTTTC,CAISEGDRGSGANVLTF
TRBJ2-3,few,-,TRBV4-3,TGCGCCAGCAGCCGTCTGAAGGGGGTACCAGATACGCAGTATTTT,CASSRLKGVPDTQYF
TRBJ2-5,many,TRBD2,TRBV7-8,TGTGCCAGCAGCTTAGCTGCCGGGGGGAGTGGAGAGACCCAGTACTTC,CASSLAAGGSGETQYF
TRBJ2-7,medium-sized,-,TRBV6-5,TGTGCCAGCGGTAGCTACGAGCAGTACTTC,CASGSYEQYF
TRBJ1-5,many,-,TRBV7-8,TGTGCCAGCAGCGTTCTGGGGCAGCCCCAGCATTTT,CASSVLGQPQHF
TRBJ2-1,many,TRBD2,TRBV7-6,TGTGCCAGCAGCCAGATGACTAGCGGGGGCCTCGTAACCGGTGAGCAGTTCTTC,CASSQMTSGGLVTGEQFF
TRBJ2-2,many,TRBD2,TRBV6-1,TGTGCCACCGGGAAACTAGCGGGGGTGCTAAACACCGGGGAGCTGTTTTTT,CATGKLAGVLNTGELFF
TRBJ2-5,many,TRBD2,TRBV12-3/TRBV12-4,TGTGCCAGCAGTTTAATGACTAGCGGGAGTCAAGAGACCCAGTACTTC,CASSLMTSGSQETQYF
TRBJ2-1,medium-sized,-,TRBV11-2,TGTGCCAGCAGCATACCAAAGGCAGGCAATGAGCAGTTCTTC,CASSIPKAGNEQFF
TRBJ2-1,many,TRBD2,TRBV6-2/TRBV6-3,TGTGCCAGCACGGGGAACTCCGGGACTAGCGGGGGGGCCTGGCAGTTCTTC,CASTGNSGTSGGAWQFF
TRBJ2-5,-,-,TRBV12-3/TRBV12-4,TGTGCCAGCAGTTCCCCAACCCTCGGCATAGAGACCCAGTACTTC,CASSSPTLGIETQYF
TRBJ2-3,-,-,TRBV2,TGTGCCAGCAGTGAAAACCGCCACACAGATACGCAGTATTTT,CASSENRHTDTQYF
TRBJ1-5,medium-sized,-,TRBV20-1,TGCAGTGCTAGACGCGGCTTCGCGGTTGATCAGCCCCAGCATTTT,CSARRGFAVDQPQHF
TRBJ2-2,many,-,TRBV9,TGTGCCAGTCGTGGGTCGAACACCGGGGAGCTGTTTTTT,CASRGSNTGELFF
TRBJ1-2,few,-,TRBV9,TGTGCCAGCAGCGTAGAGCTCGGACCCTATGGCTACACCTTC,CASSVELGPYGYTF
TRBJ2-7,many,-,TRBV11-2,TGTGCCAGCAGACACCCAGGGGTACTTACCTACGAGCAGTACTTC,CASRHPGVLTYEQYF
TRBJ2-1,many,TRBD2,TRBV12-3/TRBV12-4,TGTGCCAGCAGTGCACTAGCGGGGAAAAATGAGCAGTTCTTC,CASSALAGKNEQFF
TRBJ2-7,-,TRBD1,TRBV5-4,TGTGCCAGCAGCTCGACAGGGGCGGGGGAGCAGTACTTC,CASSSTGAGEQYF
TRBJ1-3,few,-,TRBV12-3/TRBV12-4,TGTGCCAGCAGGCGAGACAAGAGCTCTGGAAACACCATATATTTT,CASRRDKSSGNTIYF
TRBJ2-7,many,-,TRBV7-9,TGTGCCAGCAGCCCGAATGGGGGGTCTTCCTACGAGCAGTACTTC,CASSPNGGSSYEQYF
TRBJ2-1,many,TRBD1,TRBV9,TGTGCCAGCAGCCCCCGCCGGGACAGGGGGCTGGGTGAGCAGTTCTTC,CASSPRRDRGLGEQFF
TRBJ2-1,many,TRBD1,TRBV12-3/TRBV12-4,TGTGCCAGCAGCCCCCCCCGGACAGGGGGCATGAATGAGCAGTTCTTC,CASSPPRTGGMNEQFF
TRBJ2-4,medium-sized,-,TRBV3-1,TGTGCCAGCAGTAGTACTAGCCTCGGACTTCAGTACTTC,CASSSTSLGLQYF
TRBJ2-7,many,-,TRBV16,TGTGCCAGCAGCCTCGGACAGCCCTCCTACGAGCAGTACTTC,CASSLGQPSYEQYF
TRBJ2-7,-,-,TRBV5-4,TGTGCCAGCAGCTTGGCGCCAGGGAGGTCGTACGAGCAGTACTTC,CASSLAPGRSYEQYF
TRBJ1-3,-,-,TRBV28,TGTGCCAGCAGGTCATCACAGGGACGCACTGGAAACACCATATATTTT,CASRSSQGRTGNTIYF
TRBJ1-1,many,TRBD1,TRBV12-3/TRBV12-4,TGTGCCAGCAGAGCTAACAGGGGCGCCACTGAAGCTTTCTTT,CASRANRGATEAFF
TRBJ2-5,few,-,TRBV5-1,TGCGCCAGTAAGAAAGGCGGGGAGCGGGAGACCCAGTACTTC,CASKKGGERETQYF
TRBJ2-2,many,-,TRBV7-6,TGTGCCAGCAGGGCCGGTCAGGGAAACACCGGGGAGCTGTTTTTT,CASRAGQGNTGELFF
TRBJ2-1,-,-,TRBV28,TGTGCCAGCAGTTCCCCTCCGGTGAGTGAGCAGTTCTTC,CASSSPPVSEQFF
TRBJ2-3,many,TRBD2,TRBV11-2,TGTGCCAGCAGAACGACTAGCGGGGGTGATACGCAGTATTTT,CASRTTSGGDTQYF
TRBJ2-3,few,-,TRBV6-5,TGTGCCAGCACCGATGCCCGCATCCCCACAGATACGCAGTATTTT,CASTDARIPTDTQYF
TRBJ2-6,medium-sized,-,TRBV10-3,TGTGCCATCTCCCCGGACAACTCTGGGGCCAACGTCCTGACTTTC,CAISPDNSGANVLTF
TRBJ2-7,many,-,TRBV21-1,TGTGCCAGCAGCAACGGGACAGGAGGAACCTACGAGCAGTACTTC,CASSNGTGGTYEQYF
TRBJ2-1,many,-,TRBV4-2,TGTGCCAGCAGCCACCCCGGGACGATCAACGAGCAGTTCTTC,CASSHPGTINEQFF
TRBJ1-2,medium-sized,TRBD1,TRBV10-1,TGCGCCAGCAGGGCAGACGACAGGGAAGGCTATGGCTACACCTTC,CASRADDREGYGYTF
TRBJ2-7,many,TRBD1,TRBV10-1,TGCGCCAGCAGTGAGTACGGGACAGGGAAGGGCGAGCAGTACTTC,CASSEYGTGKGEQYF
TRBJ2-3,few,TRBD2,TRBV5-8,TGTGCCAGCAGCTCAGGGGGACTAGCGGGGGATACGCAGTATTTT,CASSSGGLAGDTQYF
TRBJ1-1,few,-,TRBV13,TGTGCCAGCAGCTTAGGCCGCGGGGGCGGGAACACTGAAGCTTTCTTT,CASSLGRGGGNTEAFF
TRBJ1-1,many,-,TRBV6-6,TGTGCCAGCAGGACAGGTTCCACTGAAGCTTTCTTT,CASRTGSTEAFF
TRBJ1-4,few,TRBD1,TRBV12-3/TRBV12-4,TGTGCCAGCAGGGTGACAGGGGATGAAAAACTGTTTTTT,CASRVTGDEKLFF
TRBJ1-2,-,TRBD1,TRBV4-2,TGTGCCAGCAGCCAAGATGGGACAGGGGACTATGGCTACACCTTC,CASSQDGTGDYGYTF
TRBJ2-7,few,-,TRBV11-2,TGTGCCAGCAGCCTCGAGGGGAAGACCTACGAGCAGTACTTC,CASSLEGKTYEQYF
TRBJ1-2,few,TRBD1,TRBV10-3,TGTGCCATCAGTAATACAGGGGGGACCGGTAACTATGGCTACACCTTC,CAISNTGGTGNYGYTF
TRBJ1-1,-,-,TRBV30,TGTGCCTGGACCTCCGGGAGGGGTCAATCGAAGGCTTTCTTT,CAWTSGRGQSKAFF
TRBJ2-7,many,-,TRBV10-3,TGTGCCATCAGCCCTGGGGGAGAGCAGTACTTC,CAISPGGEQYF
TRBJ2-3,few,TRBD1,TRBV6-2/TRBV6-3,TGTGCCAGCAGTTCCGGGACAGGGACAGATACGCAGTATTTT,CASSSGTGTDTQYF
TRBJ2-1,many,-,TRBV11-2,TGTGCCAGCAGCCCCCTCGGAGCGGCGGCCTACAATGAGCAGTTCTTC,CASSPLGAAAYNEQFF
TRBJ2-5,many,-,TRBV20-1,TGCAGTGCTAGTTTGGCAGGAGGGGAGACCCAGTACTTC,CSASLAGGETQYF